These 6 T cell receptor beta chains came from one sample sequenced in a study of spatial heterogeneity in lung cancer. Study-wide points: Mutation counts in tumors were tracked by counts of expanded intratumoral alpha and beta TCRs.

A single record per CDR3 protein comes from TCRdb applying MiXCR to the 5' RACE reads. The table shows roughly 5,900 distinct CDR3 sequences, with less than 8% occurring only once. Time point here: sample taken at primary tumor resection. Antigens for these TCRs are unknown. Here the sequenced sample was lung tumor tissue, taken at surgery. These receptors came from a male donor with early-stage non-small cell lung cancer.

By sample share, this clonotype is medium-sized. The rearrangement links TRBV9 to TRBJ2-7, with TRBD1 matching over 12 bases. There are 18 residues in the CDR3. With V trimmed by 0 bases and J by 3 bases, 10 bases remained unmatched. Germline CDR1 and CDR2: SGDLS and YYNGEE. The CDR3 here is CASSVGLPGQGANYEQYF. CDR3 coding DNA: TGTGCCAGCAGCGTAGGACTACCGGGACAGGGGGCGAACTACGAGCAGTACTTC.

This clonotype is classed as medium-sized. The chain couples TRBV5-1 to TRBJ2-1; 12 bases agree with TRBD2. From germline, CDR1 is SGHRS and CDR2 YFSETQ. This CDR3 contains 14 residues. Germline trimming cut 7 bases from V and 7 bases from J; bases unmatched to any gene: 6. The CDR3 region is CASQLAGGGNEQFF. As DNA, the CDR3 is TGCGCCAGCCAACTAGCGGGAGGTGGGAATGAGCAGTTCTTC. Together with reference TRBV5-1 and TRBJ2-1, the CDR3 gives the full variable domain: KAGVTQTPRYLIKTRGQQVTLSCSPISGHRSVSWYQQTPGQGLQFLFEYFSETQRNKGNFPGRFSGRQFSNSRSEMNVSTLELGDSALYLCASQLAGGGNEQFFGPGTRLTVL.

This clonotype is categorized as medium-sized. The chain uses TRBV20-1 and TRBJ2-3; 8 bases line up with TRBD1. The CDR3 totals 18 residues. Germline V CDR1 and CDR2: DFQATT, SNEGSKA (reference sequence). The ends lost 3 bases at V and 6 bases at J; junction bases unmatched: 20. CDR3 sequence reads: CSASKGQGTGKRRDTQYF. Written as DNA, the CDR3 is TGCAGTGCTAGTAAAGGACAGGGAACGGGAAAGCGCCGGGATACGCAGTATTTT.

V gene TRBV6-5 combines with J gene TRBJ2-5; D possibly corresponds to TRBD2 (7 bases). This CDR3 is built from 18 residues. Germline CDR1 and CDR2: MNHEY and SVGAGI. The V gene lost 0 bases and the J gene lost 0 bases, with 17 bases spanning the gap. CDR3 in amino acids: CASSYSLAGASYQETQYF. Here the CDR3 DNA reads TGTGCCAGCAGTTACTCGCTGGCGGGGGCCTCGTACCAAGAGACCCAGTACTTC.

This clonotype has a count of ten or more. The chain couples TRBV7-2 to TRBJ2-3, with TRBD2 matching over 10 bases. The trim removed 3 bases at V and 5 bases at J, leaving 8 bases unmatched. Germline lookup yields CDR1 SGHTA and CDR2 FQGNSA. The CDR3 length is 16 residues. CDR3 protein: CASSLQAGGQGDTQYF. CDR3 nucleotides: TGTGCCAGCAGCTTGCAAGCGGGGGGGCAAGGAGATACGCAGTATTTT.

Within the sample, this clonotype is medium-sized. This chain links TRBV6-5 with TRBJ1-2; no definite D call. V lost 4 bases and J 5 bases, leaving 14 bases between the germline ends. From germline, CDR1 is MNHEY and CDR2 SVGAGI. The CDR3 loop spans 14 amino acids. The CDR3 coding sequence is TGTGCCAGCAGTTCCTACTCGGTCTTATATGGCTACACCTTC. Protein: CASSSYSVLYGYTF.